The 24 T cell receptor beta chains listed next were all sequenced from one sample in a study of shared clonotypes between healthy human individuals. Measured with immunoSEQ multiplex PCR; TCRdb has only the in-frame clones, and not every one. The table includes a few hundred thousand clones, roughly 96% detected once. Terminally differentiated effector memory CD45RA+ cells were left out of the naive CD8 fraction, which was CD45RO-negative and positively selected for CCR7. Sequences were obtained from naive CD8+ T cells sorted from blood. Receptor source: a woman in her twenties or thirties in good health.

As to this clone: This same CDR3 is encoded by further DNA sequences in the sample. This chain links TRBV27 with TRBJ2-7, with D tentatively TRBD1 or TRBD2 (6 bases each). The germline V gene encodes CDR1 MNHEY and CDR2 SMNVEV (reference sequence). V was pared by 1 base and J by 4 bases, with 11 bases between. The CDR3 sequence is 14 residues long. The DNA for the CDR3 is TGTGCCAGCAGTTTATTGGGGGGCGGGTACGAGCAGTACTTC. The encoded protein is CASSLLGGGYEQYF.

V gene TRBV27 combines with J gene TRBJ2-3, with 8 bases aligning to TRBD1. CDR3 length equals 15 residues. Germline-derived CDR1 and CDR2 are MNHEY and SMNVEV (reference sequence). Germline trimming cut 4 bases from V and 1 base from J; bases unmatched to any gene: 4. CDR3 in DNA: TGTGCCAGCAGTTATCTACAGGGGGGCACAGATACGCAGTATTTT. As protein: CASSYLQGGTDTQYF.

The gene calls are TRBV7-6 and TRBJ2-7; 10 bases map to TRBD1. The V gene end was trimmed by 5 bases and the J gene end by 2 bases; junction bases not matched to a gene: 3. The length of the CDR3 is 14 residues. Germline V gene lookup returns CDR1 SGHVS and CDR2 FNYEAQ. The CDR3 loop reads CASSHGTGAYEQYF. The CDR3 DNA is TGTGCCAGCAGCCACGGGACAGGGGCCTACGAGCAGTACTTC.

The J gene is TRBJ2-3, the V gene TRBV5-6; D remains ambiguous. CDR3 length: 15 residues. CDR1 is SGHDT and CDR2 is YYEEEE in the germline V gene. The ends were cut back, 1 base at V and 4 bases at J, with 13 bases in the middle. CDR3 in DNA: TGTGCCAGCAGCTTGTGGCTAGGGCGTTCAGATACGCAGTATTTT. Amino acids: CASSLWLGRSDTQYF.

V and J are TRBV10-2 and TRBJ2-7; tentatively, D is TRBD1 or TRBD2 (5 bases each). The CDR3 sequence is 15 residues long. Germline V CDR1 and CDR2: WSHSY, SAAADI. The ends were cut back, 5 bases at V and 2 bases at J, with 16 bases in the middle. The CDR3, as DNA: TGCGCCAGCAGTAACCGGGGCCTGAATCCCTACGAGCAGTACTTC. It encodes CASSNRGLNPYEQYF.

This clone has only one observation. J is TRBJ1-1 and V is TRBV7-9; perhaps TRBD1 as D (5 bases). Between the trimmed V and J ends, which lost 2 bases and 4 bases, there was a span of 11 bases. CDR3 size: 14 residues. Germline V CDR1 and CDR2: SEHNR, FQNEAQ (reference sequence). The DNA for the CDR3 is TGTGCCAGCAGCTTAAGTTTAAGGGGCACTGAAGCTTTCTTT. Translated: CASSLSLRGTEAFF.

J is TRBJ2-7 and V is TRBV2, with D possibly being TRBD1 (6 bases). Trimming stripped 5 bases from V and 3 bases from J, with 14 bases between. CDR1 is SNHLY and CDR2 is FYNNEI in the germline V gene. CDR3 length: 14 residues. CDR3 in DNA: TGTGCCAGCAGTCGACCTCCGGGACACTACGAGCAGTACTTC. It encodes CASSRPPGHYEQYF.

This clone was counted a single time. The chain is built from TRBV10-1 and TRBJ2-1; TRBD2 might be the D (5 bases). The CDR3 runs 13 residues. From germline, CDR1 is WNHNN and CDR2 SYGVQD (reference sequence). The V and J ends lost 2 bases and 9 bases respectively, with 11 bases between them. In DNA form, the CDR3 reads TGCGCCAGCAGTGAGGGTAGCGAAGGTGAGCAGTTCTTC. Encoded protein: CASSEGSEGEQFF.

The chain links TRBV9 to TRBJ2-3; 14 nucleotides match TRBD2. CDR1 and CDR2 (germline): SGDLS, YYNGEE. This CDR3 is 15 amino acids long. J lost 6 bases, V lost 4 bases, and 4 bases had no gene match. In nucleotides, the CDR3 is TGTGCCAGCAGCCCACGGACTAGCGGGAGGGATACGCAGTATTTT. It specifies CASSPRTSGRDTQYF. The whole variable domain, filled in from reference TRBV9 and TRBJ2-3, reads DSGVTQTPKHLITATGQRVTLRCSPRSGDLSVYWYQQSLDQGLQFLIQYYNGEERAKGNILERFSAQQFPDLHSELNLSSLELGDSALYFCASSPRTSGRDTQYFGPGTRLTVL.

J is TRBJ1-1 and V is TRBV9; 8 positions agree with TRBD1. Germline-derived CDR1 and CDR2 are SGDLS and YYNGEE. This CDR3 contains 15 residues. The trim removed 3 bases at V and 0 bases at J, leaving 4 bases unmatched. This chain's CDR3 is CASSGTGGVNTEAFF. The CDR3 DNA reads as TGTGCCAGCAGCGGAACAGGGGGTGTGAACACTGAAGCTTTCTTT.

This chain connects TRBV11-2 to TRBJ2-7; the D call may be TRBD1 or TRBD2 (7 bases each). V lost 10 bases and J lost 11, with 24 bases in between. Germline values: CDR1 SGHAT, CDR2 FQNNGV. The CDR3 length is 13 residues. The CDR3 sequence is CAIGGEGAQGKYF. Written as DNA, the CDR3 is TGTGCCATCGGCGGGGAGGGGGCTCAGGGAAAGTACTTC.

The chain links TRBV9 to TRBJ2-3; D gene unclear. Looked up from germline, CDR1 is SGDLS and CDR2 is YYNGEE. The V end was cut by 4 bases, the J end by 4 bases, with 7 bases between. The CDR3 is made up of 12 amino acids. CDR3 amino acids: CASSTESDTQYF. The CDR3 DNA reads TGTGCCAGCAGCACCGAGTCAGATACGCAGTATTTT.

This clone was picked up one time. The chain has TRBV10-3 and TRBJ1-5; D is perhaps TRBD1 (6 bases). This CDR3 has 16 residues. Germline V lookup: CDR1 ENHRY, CDR2 SYGVKD. V was shortened by 0 bases and J by 6 bases, with 15 bases between the two germline ends. The CDR3 coding sequence is TGTGCCATCAGTGAGTCGGGGGGCGCAAGCGGTCAGCCCCAGCATTTT. Its translation: CAISESGGASGQPQHF.

CDR3 amino acids: CASSPPTGGEQFF. CDR3 DNA: TGTGCCAGTAGTCCCCCTACAGGGGGTGAGCAGTTCTTC. This chain links TRBV19 with TRBJ2-1; TRBD1 matches 8 bases. The CDR3 runs to 13 residues. V shed 5 bases, J shed 9 bases, and the junction held 6 bases outside the gene matches. CDR1 is LNHDA and CDR2 is SQIVND in the germline V gene (reference sequence).

The rearrangement uses TRBV4-1 and TRBJ1-2; 10 bases agree with TRBD1. V was clipped by 4 bases and J by 7 bases; unmatched bases: 9. CDR1 is MGHRA and CDR2 is YSYEKL in the germline V gene. The CDR3 loop spans 15 amino acids. CDR3 region: CASSRPGQGPAGYTF. In nucleotides, the CDR3 is TGCGCCAGCAGCCGCCCGGGACAGGGGCCTGCTGGCTACACCTTC.

V is TRBV7-7 and J is TRBJ2-1, with D unclear. The V gene lost 6 bases and the J gene lost 6 bases, with 9 bases spanning the gap. Germline V gene data show CDR1 as SSHAT and CDR2 as FNYEAQ (reference sequence). The CDR3 has 12 residues. The DNA of the CDR3 is TGTGCCAGCAGGATCCCAACCAATGAGCAGTTCTTC. Its protein is CASRIPTNEQFF.

DNA of the CDR3: TGTGCCAGCAGCCACGGACGGCAAGAGACCCAGTACTTC. Translating it yields CASSHGRQETQYF. The genes are TRBV13 and TRBJ2-5, with D unclear. The germline CDR1 and CDR2 sequences are PRHDT and FYEKMQ (reference sequence). V lost 5 bases to trimming and J lost 2 bases, with 9 bases between them. The CDR3 is made up of 13 amino acids.

CDR3 nucleotide sequence: TGTGCCAGCAGTTTCTGGCAGGGCGGTGGCTATGGCTACACCTTC. It translates to CASSFWQGGGYGYTF. This sequence joins TRBV27 and TRBJ1-2; tentatively, D is TRBD1 (5 bases). CDR1 is MNHEY, CDR2 SMNVEV, per germline (reference sequence). The CDR3 consists of 15 residues. Trimming left V 3 bases short and J 4 bases short, with 15 bases between.

This chain connects TRBV28 to TRBJ1-1; D remains ambiguous. V dropped 6 bases and J dropped 8 bases, with 25 bases sitting between them. This CDR3 comprises 16 residues. CDR1 is MDHEN and CDR2 is SYDVKM in the germline V gene. The CDR3 nucleotides read TGTGCCAGCAGGTCCTCTTGGGAAGCGCGACGAGTGGAAGCTTTCTTT. It translates to CASRSSWEARRVEAFF.

The V gene is TRBV6-5, the J gene TRBJ2-2, with 9 bases fitting TRBD2. The CDR3 runs to 15 residues. After removal of 6 bases from V and 2 bases from J, the junction contained 4 bases not matched to a gene. Per germline, CDR1 MNHEY and CDR2 SVGAGI. For the CDR3, the DNA is TGTGCCAGCAGCAGTAGCGGGAGAAACACCGGGGAGCTGTTTTTT. Its protein product is CASSSSGRNTGELFF.

As to this clone: Other DNA sequences of this sample code for an identical CDR3. V gene TRBV15 combines with J gene TRBJ2-7, with D hard to call. The V and J ends lost 0 bases and 4 bases respectively, with 4 bases between them. The length of the CDR3 is 12 residues. Looked up from germline, CDR1 is LNHNV and CDR2 is YYDKDF (reference sequence). CDR3 protein: CATSRDRYEQYF. DNA for the CDR3: TGTGCCACCAGCAGAGACAGATACGAGCAGTACTTC.

The V gene is TRBV4-1, the J gene TRBJ2-7; D unresolved. Germline assignment: CDR1 MGHRA and CDR2 YSYEKL. The V gene lost 1 base and the J gene lost 9 bases, with 13 bases spanning the gap. This CDR3 spans 13 amino acids. CDR3 protein: CASSQAIPERQYF. CDR3 bases: TGCGCCAGCAGCCAAGCCATCCCTGAGCGGCAGTACTTC.

This clone has a single count. The chain has TRBV11-2 and TRBJ1-5, with D unclear. Germline assignment: CDR1 SGHAT and CDR2 FQNNGV. This CDR3 is 17 amino acids long. Trimming removed 5 bases at V and 2 bases at J, with 19 bases between. Here the CDR3 reads CASSRPRAPGGNQPQHF. In DNA, the CDR3 is TGTGCCAGCAGCCGACCCCGGGCCCCCGGGGGCAATCAGCCCCAGCATTTT.

This chain connects TRBV29-1 to TRBJ2-5, with 9 bases aligning to TRBD1. This CDR3 is 15 amino acids long. After removal of 8 bases from V and 4 bases from J, the junction contained 14 bases not matched to a gene. Germline V gene lookup returns CDR1 SQVTM and CDR2 ANQGSEA. Written as DNA, the CDR3 is TGCAGCCCTGATTCGAACAGGGGGCTTCGAGAGACCCAGTACTTC. It codes for CSPDSNRGLRETQYF. The variable domain in full, with the rest retrieved from reference TRBV29-1 and TRBJ2-5, is SAVISQKPSRDICQRGTSLTIQCQVDSQVTMMFWYRQQPGQSLTLIATANQGSEATYESGFVIDKFPISRPNLTFSTLTVSNMSPEDSSIYLCSPDSNRGLRETQYFGPGTRLLVL.